Below, 13 T cell receptor beta chains from the same sample are listed, as sequenced in a study of blood T cell repertoires in COVID-19. Data came from immunoSEQ multiplex PCR; TCRdb stores just in-frame clones and leaves some out. The repertoire holds over 200,000 clones, with around nine tenths as singletons. Source material: peripheral blood. The receptors here all came from a man between 60 and 75 years old who had recovered from COVID-19.

This sequence joins TRBV4-1 and TRBJ2-3; 8 positions agree with TRBD1. Germline loops: CDR1 MGHRA, CDR2 YSYEKL. The trim removed 2 bases at V and 0 bases at J, leaving 1 base unmatched. This CDR3 contains 15 residues. CDR3 sequence: CASSQQGASTDTQYF. The CDR3 coding sequence is TGCGCCAGCAGCCAACAGGGGGCGAGCACAGATACGCAGTATTTT.

This sequence joins TRBV5-5 and TRBJ2-5; 8 bases agree with TRBD2. The V and J ends lost 1 base and 1 base, in that order; junction bases with no gene match: 0. Per the germline V gene, CDR1 is SGHKS and CDR2 is YYEKEE (reference sequence). The CDR3 has 14 residues. In DNA form, the CDR3 reads TGTGCCAGCAGCTTGCGGGGGGGCCAAGAGACCCAGTACTTC. This gives the protein CASSLRGGQETQYF.

The rearrangement links TRBV28 to TRBJ2-7, with 10 nucleotides matching TRBD2. Per the germline V gene, CDR1 is MDHEN and CDR2 is SYDVKM. CDR3 size: 15 residues. J was trimmed by 11 bases and V by 3 bases; bases with no gene match: 13. This chain's CDR3 is CASSFSRTSGRGEYF. CDR3 sequence (DNA): TGTGCCAGCAGTTTTTCCAGGACTAGCGGCAGGGGCGAGTACTTC.

V gene TRBV7-8 combines with J gene TRBJ2-5; 10 positions agree with TRBD1. The CDR3 is 17 amino acids. Trimming cost V 4 bases and J 2 bases; bases outside gene matches: 10. In germline, CDR1 is SGHVS, CDR2 FQNEAQ. The CDR3 here is CASSSTGGRTTQETQYF. The CDR3 DNA sequence: TGTGCCAGCAGCTCGACAGGGGGCCGGACCACACAAGAGACCCAGTACTTC.

Note on this clone: At the DNA level, this CDR3 is encoded by other sequences in the same sample as well. V is TRBV28 and J is TRBJ1-2; D unclear. V was trimmed by 2 bases and J by 4 bases, leaving 5 bases between them. The CDR3 is 12 residues long. The germline CDR1 and CDR2 sequences are MDHEN and SYDVKM. The CDR3 DNA reads TGTGCCAGCAGTTTAACGGGCTATGGCTACACCTTC. Residues: CASSLTGYGYTF.

This rearrangement joins TRBV24-1 to TRBJ1-1, with 9 bases fitting TRBD1. Germline values: CDR1 KGHDR, CDR2 SFDVKD. This CDR3 comprises 13 residues. With V trimmed by 5 bases and J by 7 bases, 4 bases remained unmatched. CDR3 in amino acids: CATSGTGANEAFF. The DNA for the CDR3 is TGTGCCACCAGTGGGACAGGGGCAAATGAAGCTTTCTTT.

This clone was seen more than once but under ten times. The V and J genes are TRBV15 and TRBJ1-2, with TRBD1 as a possible D gene (5 bases). V lost 0 bases and J lost 4, with 9 bases in between. Germline CDR1 is LNHNV and CDR2 is YYDKDF (reference sequence). The CDR3 loop spans 14 amino acids. As DNA, the CDR3 is TGTGCCACCAGCAGAGATCCGGACACCTATGGCTACACCTTC. Protein: CATSRDPDTYGYTF.

The chain joins TRBV3-1 (or the pseudogene TRBV3-2) to TRBJ1-2; D might be TRBD1 (5 bases). Germline loops: CDR1 LGHDT, CDR2 YNNKEL (reference sequence). Between the trimmed V and J ends, which lost 4 bases and 4 bases, there was a span of 13 bases. The CDR3 is 14 amino acids. The CDR3, as DNA: TGTGCCAGCAGCCCACTTGGGGGGAGCTATGGCTACACCTTC. Amino acids: CASSPLGGSYGYTF.

The gene calls are TRBV6-6 and TRBJ1-1, with 10 bases aligning to TRBD1. Germline CDR1 reads MNHNY; CDR2 reads SVGAGI (reference sequence). V gave up 5 bases and J gave up 2 bases; unmatched junction bases: 5. The CDR3 spans 15 residues. The CDR3 DNA is TGTGCCAGCAGTCTCCCGACAGGGGGCAACACTGAAGCTTTCTTT. Protein product: CASSLPTGGNTEAFF.

This clone was observed once. The V and J genes are TRBV10-3 and TRBJ1-5; TRBD1 matches 7 bases. There are 15 residues in the CDR3. The germline gives CDR1 ENHRY, CDR2 SYGVKD. J gave up 6 bases and V 0 bases, and 5 bases lay outside the gene matches. CDR3 loop: CAISESEGARQPQHF. The CDR3, as DNA: TGTGCCATCAGTGAGTCGGAGGGGGCGCGTCAGCCCCAGCATTTT.

The rearrangement links TRBV2 to TRBJ1-1; 10 bases map to TRBD1. V gave up 7 bases and J gave up 1 base; unmatched junction bases: 9. Germline V gene sequence: CDR1 SNHLY, CDR2 FYNNEI. CDR3 size: 16 residues. CDR3 region: CASILDRGTSNTEAFF. The DNA for the CDR3 is TGTGCCAGCATCCTGGACAGGGGGACGTCGAACACTGAAGCTTTCTTT. Full variable domain (outside the CDR3, taken from reference TRBV2 and TRBJ1-1): EPEVTQTPSHQVTQMGQEVILRCVPISNHLYFYWYRQILGQKVEFLVSFYNNEISEKSEIFDDQFSVERPDGSNFTLKIRSTKLEDSAMYFCASILDRGTSNTEAFFGQGTRLTVV.

This clone was counted a few times. This chain's CDR3 is CASSFYRDTGELFF. CDR3 sequence (DNA): TGTGCCAGCAGCTTTTACAGGGACACCGGGGAGCTGTTTTTT. This chain connects TRBV7-9 to TRBJ2-2, with a weak D call TRBD1 (6 bases). The CDR3 runs 14 residues. Trimming stripped 3 bases from V and 3 bases from J, with 8 bases between. Looked up from germline, CDR1 is SEHNR and CDR2 is FQNEAQ (reference sequence).

The V gene is TRBV5-1, the J gene TRBJ2-7; 9 bases agree with TRBD2. Germline V lookup: CDR1 SGHRS, CDR2 YFSETQ. The V segment lost 1 base and the J segment 4 bases; nucleotides outside the gene matches: 15. This CDR3 has 18 amino acids. The CDR3 loop is CASSLRVGSGTSQYEQYF. The CDR3 nucleotides read TGCGCCAGCAGCTTGAGGGTCGGTTCGGGGACTAGCCAATACGAGCAGTACTTC.